The TCR beta chain described here comes from a study of vaccination effects on CD4 cells after COVID-19. Measured with immunoSEQ multiplex PCR; TCRdb has only the in-frame clones, and not every one. The profile covers 55,000 to 75,000 clones, with around 69% appearing a single time and around 2.7% taken by the ten largest. Points on this clone: No antigen is known for it.

This CDR3 spans 15 amino acids. Germline CDR1 SGHTA, CDR2 FQGNSA. V lost 1 base and J lost 4; bases outside the gene matches: 5. Antigen-specific CD4+ T cells were first expanded with viral peptide pools by the ViraFEST assay and only then sequenced. After less than twelve days in culture, the CD4+ T cells were isolated. In the vaccine recipients, nucleocapsid antibodies were negative and there was no prior SARS-CoV-2 infection. Every well housed some 1.8 million PBMC, which grew in culture alongside 10 IU/ml IL-2 and 10 ug/ml peptides. The receptor was isolated from a human donor who received a COVID-19 vaccine. The sample here was CD4+ T cells from PBMCs cultured with HCoV-NL63 spike peptides, taken before COVID-19 vaccination. V is TRBV7-2 and J is TRBJ2-3; 7 nucleotides line up with TRBD2. The CDR3 reads CASSLVSGVPDTQYF. CDR3 DNA: TGTGCCAGCAGCTTAGTAAGCGGGGTCCCAGATACGCAGTATTTT.